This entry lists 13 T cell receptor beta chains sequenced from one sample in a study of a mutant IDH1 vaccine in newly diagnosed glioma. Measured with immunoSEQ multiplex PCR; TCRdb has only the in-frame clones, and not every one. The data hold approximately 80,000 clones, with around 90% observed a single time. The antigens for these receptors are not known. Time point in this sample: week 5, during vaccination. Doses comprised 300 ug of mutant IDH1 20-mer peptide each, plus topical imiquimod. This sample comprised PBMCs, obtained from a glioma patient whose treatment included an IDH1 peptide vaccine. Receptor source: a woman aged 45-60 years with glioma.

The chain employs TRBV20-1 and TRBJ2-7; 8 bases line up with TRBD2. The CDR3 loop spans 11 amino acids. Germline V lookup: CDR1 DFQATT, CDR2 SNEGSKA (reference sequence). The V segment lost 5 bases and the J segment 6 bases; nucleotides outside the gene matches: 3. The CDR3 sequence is CSAWTSREQYF. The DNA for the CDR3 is TGCAGTGCTTGGACTAGCCGCGAGCAGTACTTC.

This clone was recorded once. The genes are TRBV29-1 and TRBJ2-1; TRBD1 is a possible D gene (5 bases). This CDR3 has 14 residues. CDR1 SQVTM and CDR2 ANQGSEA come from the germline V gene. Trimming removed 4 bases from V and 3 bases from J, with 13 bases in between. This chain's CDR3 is CSVAWTLNYNEQFF. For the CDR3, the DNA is TGCAGCGTTGCCTGGACACTGAACTACAATGAGCAGTTCTTC.

The CDR3 sequence is CASLGRGSTDTQYF. The CDR3 DNA reads TGTGCCAGCTTAGGACGGGGAAGCACAGATACGCAGTATTTT. The V call is TRBV11-3, the J call TRBJ2-3; maybe TRBD2 (5 bases). Germline values: CDR1 SGHNT, CDR2 YENEEA. Trimming cost V 8 bases and J 0 bases, with 12 bases left between them. The CDR3 has 14 amino acids. The full variable domain, in which reference TRBV11-3 and TRBJ2-3 provide the parts outside the CDR3, is EAGVVQSPRYKIIEKKQPVAFWCNPISGHNTLYWYLQNLGQGPELLIRYENEEAVDDSQLPKDRFSAERLKGVDSTLKIQPAELGDSAVYLCASLGRGSTDTQYFGPGTRLTVL.

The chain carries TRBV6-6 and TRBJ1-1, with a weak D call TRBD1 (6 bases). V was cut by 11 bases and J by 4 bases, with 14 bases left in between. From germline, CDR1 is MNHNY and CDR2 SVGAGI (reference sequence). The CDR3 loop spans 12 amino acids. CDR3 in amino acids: CAVWAGATEAFF. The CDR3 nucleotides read TGTGCCGTCTGGGCAGGGGCCACTGAAGCTTTCTTT.

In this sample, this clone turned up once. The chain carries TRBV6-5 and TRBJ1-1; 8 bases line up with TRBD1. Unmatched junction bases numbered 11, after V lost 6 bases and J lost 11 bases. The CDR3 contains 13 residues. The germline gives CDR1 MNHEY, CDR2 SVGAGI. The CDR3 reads CASRQGDWARAFF. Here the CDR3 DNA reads TGTGCCAGCAGACAGGGGGACTGGGCCCGGGCTTTCTTT.

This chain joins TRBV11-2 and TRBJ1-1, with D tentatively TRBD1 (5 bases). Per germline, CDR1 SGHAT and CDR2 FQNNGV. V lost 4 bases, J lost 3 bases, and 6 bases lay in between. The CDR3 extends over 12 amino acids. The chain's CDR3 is CASSSRDTEAFF. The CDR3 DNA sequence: TGTGCCAGCAGCTCCAGGGACACTGAAGCTTTCTTT.

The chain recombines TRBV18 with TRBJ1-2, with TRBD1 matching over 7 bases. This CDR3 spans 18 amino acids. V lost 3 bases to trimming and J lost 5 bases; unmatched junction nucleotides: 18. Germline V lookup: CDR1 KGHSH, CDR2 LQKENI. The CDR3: CASSPAPTGAVGGYGYTF. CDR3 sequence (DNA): TGTGCCAGCTCACCTGCCCCAACAGGGGCTGTGGGGGGGTATGGCTACACCTTC.

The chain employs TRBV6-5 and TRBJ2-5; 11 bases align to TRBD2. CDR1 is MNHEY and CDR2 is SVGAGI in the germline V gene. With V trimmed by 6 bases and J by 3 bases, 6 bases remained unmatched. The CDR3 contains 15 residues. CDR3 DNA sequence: TGTGCCAGCAGCCTAACTAGCGGGAGAGAAGAGACCCAGTACTTC. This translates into CASSLTSGREETQYF.

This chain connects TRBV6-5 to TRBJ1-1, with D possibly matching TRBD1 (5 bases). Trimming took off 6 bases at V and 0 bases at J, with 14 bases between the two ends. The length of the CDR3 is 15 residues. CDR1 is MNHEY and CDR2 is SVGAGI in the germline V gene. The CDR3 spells CASSEMAGLNTEAFF. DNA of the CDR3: TGTGCCAGCAGCGAAATGGCAGGGCTGAACACTGAAGCTTTCTTT.

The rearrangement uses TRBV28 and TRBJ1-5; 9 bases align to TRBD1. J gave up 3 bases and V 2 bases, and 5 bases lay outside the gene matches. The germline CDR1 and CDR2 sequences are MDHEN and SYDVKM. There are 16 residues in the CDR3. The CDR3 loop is CASSLTGTGFNQPQHF. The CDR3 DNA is TGTGCCAGCAGTTTAACCGGGACAGGGTTCAATCAGCCCCAGCATTTT.

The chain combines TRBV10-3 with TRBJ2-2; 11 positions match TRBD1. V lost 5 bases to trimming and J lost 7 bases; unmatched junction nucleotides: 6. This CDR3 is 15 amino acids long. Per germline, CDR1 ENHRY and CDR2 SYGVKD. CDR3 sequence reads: CAISPGQGDLGELFF. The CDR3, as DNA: TGTGCCATCAGTCCGGGACAGGGGGACCTCGGGGAGCTGTTTTTT.

In nucleotides, the CDR3 is TGCGCCAGCAGCCAGGTCGGGGCCATCTCACCCCTCCACTTT. It specifies CASSQVGAISPLHF. V and J are TRBV4-1 and TRBJ1-6, with D perhaps matching TRBD1 (5 bases). The CDR3 has 14 amino acids. From germline, CDR1 is MGHRA and CDR2 YSYEKL. Trimming left V 3 bases short and J 10 bases short, with 13 bases between.

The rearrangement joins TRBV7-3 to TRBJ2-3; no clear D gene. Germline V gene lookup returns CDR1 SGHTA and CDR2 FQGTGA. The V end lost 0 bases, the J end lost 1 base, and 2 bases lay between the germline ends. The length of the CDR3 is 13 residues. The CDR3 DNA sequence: TGTGCCAGCAGCTTAACTGGCACAGATACGCAGTATTTT. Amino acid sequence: CASSLTGTDTQYF.